A selection of T cell receptor beta chains follows, all from one sample in a study of a mutant IDH1 vaccine in newly diagnosed glioma. TCRdb's table, derived via immunoSEQ multiplex PCR, lists solely in-frame clones and lacks some. The sample shows roughly 30,000 clones, roughly 85% of them seen only once. Their antigen targets remain unknown. This sample comprised PBMCs, obtained from a glioma patient whose treatment included an IDH1 peptide vaccine. The source is a woman younger than 45 with glioma. The CDR3 runs from the conserved cysteine through the conserved F or W. D genes are given only for firm matches. Size is omitted from some rows. Given values are once, few, many or a class for expanded clones.

d_gene	abundance	j_gene	v_gene	CDR3aa	CDR3nt
-	once	TRBJ2-4	TRBV2	CASRGVSTKNIQYF	TGTGCCAGCAGAGGTGTTTCGACCAAAAACATTCAGTACTTC
TRBD2	-	TRBJ2-2	TRBV4-1	CASSQESTSGGTGELFF	TGCGCCAGCAGCCAAGAATCGACTAGCGGGGGCACCGGGGAGCTGTTTTTT
-	-	TRBJ1-5	TRBV29-1	CSVAWGGTNQPQHF	TGCAGCGTTGCTTGGGGCGGTACCAATCAGCCCCAGCATTTT
-	-	TRBJ1-4	TRBV5-1	CASSLGGSRDEKLFF	TGCGCCAGCAGCTTGGGCGGGTCAAGGGACGAAAAACTGTTTTTT
-	-	TRBJ1-4	TRBV4-2	CASSFVQTSNPTQSNEKLFF	TGTGCCAGCAGCTTTGTTCAGACGAGTAATCCGACCCAATCTAATGAAAAACTGTTTTTT
-	once	TRBJ2-7	TRBV14	CASSRNLYEQYF	TGTGCCAGCAGCCGCAACCTCTACGAGCAGTACTTC
-	-	TRBJ2-7	TRBV4-1	CASSQVSPGETYEQYF	TGCGCCAGCAGCCAAGTTTCCCCTGGAGAAACCTACGAGCAGTACTTC
-	-	TRBJ1-2	TRBV19	CASSTPNRAVRGYTF	TGTGCCAGTAGCACCCCGAACAGGGCTGTTAGGGGCTACACCTTC
TRBD1	-	TRBJ2-2	TRBV19	CASTDRGISGELFF	TGTGCCAGTACCGACAGGGGGATTTCCGGGGAGCTGTTTTTT
-	-	TRBJ1-1	TRBV13	CASSFFTENTEAFF	TGTGCCAGCAGCTTCTTCACAGAGAACACTGAAGCTTTCTTT
TRBD1	once	TRBJ1-2	TRBV10-3	CAITPGQGARGYTF	TGTGCCATCACCCCGGGACAGGGGGCGCGTGGCTACACCTTC
-	-	TRBJ2-6	TRBV6-1	CASSEQARVSGANVLTF	TGTGCCAGCAGTGAACAGGCGCGTGTCTCTGGGGCCAACGTCCTGACTTTC
-	once	TRBJ1-1	TRBV14	CASSQLGAGNTEAFF	TGTGCCAGCAGCCAACTGGGGGCTGGGAACACTGAAGCTTTCTTT
-	-	TRBJ1-6	TRBV2	CASSVGSYNSPLHF	TGTGCCAGCAGTGTCGGCTCCTATAATTCACCCCTCCACTTT
-	-	TRBJ1-1	TRBV10-3	CALKVHPEGTEAFF	TGTGCCTTAAAAGTCCATCCCGAGGGAACTGAAGCTTTCTTT
TRBD2	-	TRBJ2-5	TRBV2	CASSGGLAGGFQYF	TGTGCCAGCAGTGGCGGACTAGCGGGGGGGTTCCAGTACTTC
-	medium-sized	TRBJ1-2	TRBV4-1	CASSQDKGGGYGYTF	TGCGCCAGCAGCCAAGATAAGGGAGGGGGCTATGGCTACACCTTC
-	-	TRBJ2-2	TRBV2	CASSGGRVLPGELFF	TGTGCCAGCTCCGGGGGCAGGGTTCTCCCCGGGGAGCTGTTTTTT
-	-	TRBJ1-6	TRBV7-2	CASSLVKGQNSPLHF	TGTGCCAGCAGCTTAGTTAAAGGACAGAATTCACCCCTCCACTTT
-	-	TRBJ1-1	TRBV9	CASSVEAGRGAWVNTEAFF	TGTGCCAGCAGCGTAGAGGCAGGTCGAGGGGCGTGGGTAAACACTGAAGCTTTCTTT
-	-	TRBJ1-1	TRBV21-1	CASSKGGGGRQPNTEAFF	TGTGCCAGCAGCAAAGGCGGGGGTGGACGGCAGCCGAACACTGAAGCTTTCTTT
TRBD2	-	TRBJ2-5	TRBV7-7	CASSSVGGQETQYF	TGTGCTAGCAGCTCCGTGGGAGGGCAAGAGACCCAGTACTTC
TRBD1	-	TRBJ1-2	TRBV10-3	CAISRQGDGYTF	TGTGCCATCAGCCGACAGGGGGATGGCTACACCTTC
-	-	TRBJ1-2	TRBV27	CASSSNQGDYGYTF	TGTGCCAGCAGTTCAAACCAGGGCGACTATGGCTACACCTTC
-	-	TRBJ2-7	TRBV7-8	CASSWRTVGGDEQYF	TGTGCCAGCAGCTGGAGGACGGTTGGTGGGGACGAGCAGTACTTC
-	few	TRBJ1-1	TRBV5-1	CASSLAPGVNTEAFF	TGCGCCAGCAGCTTGGCCCCAGGGGTGAACACTGAAGCTTTCTTT
-	-	TRBJ1-3	TRBV4-1	CASSLLDSGNTIYF	TGCGCCAGCAGCCTTTTAGACTCTGGAAACACCATATATTTT
-	-	TRBJ2-3	TRBV27	CASSLGGQTDTQYF	TGTGCCAGCAGTTTAGGGGGTCAAACAGATACGCAGTATTTT
-	once	TRBJ1-1	TRBV5-8	CASSRRASNTEAFF	TGTGCCAGCAGCCGACGGGCCTCAAACACTGAAGCTTTCTTT
TRBD2	-	TRBJ2-5	TRBV4-3	CASSQEGSGGARSQETQYF	TGCGCCAGCAGCCAAGAAGGTAGCGGGGGGGCCCGGTCCCAAGAGACCCAGTACTTC
-	-	TRBJ1-5	TRBV6-6	CASSYSGINQPQHF	TGTGCCAGCAGTTACAGTGGGATAAATCAGCCCCAGCATTTT
-	-	TRBJ1-5	TRBV4-2	CASSHGRVGNQPQHF	TGTGCCAGCAGCCACGGCAGGGTGGGAAATCAGCCCCAGCATTTT
TRBD1	-	TRBJ1-5	TRBV4-1	CASSGVDRGQPQHF	TGCGCCAGCAGCGGCGTGGACAGGGGACAGCCCCAGCATTTT
-	-	TRBJ2-3	TRBV5-6	CASSSPGGGNTDTQYF	TGTGCCAGCAGCTCCCCCGGGGGAGGAAACACAGATACGCAGTATTTT
-	-	TRBJ1-1	TRBV6-6	CASSTGDLNTEAFF	TGTGCCAGCAGTACCGGGGACCTGAACACTGAAGCTTTCTTT
TRBD1	-	TRBJ2-7	TRBV18	CASSPDRGHVEQYF	TGTGCCAGCTCACCCGACAGGGGGCACGTCGAGCAGTACTTC
TRBD1	-	TRBJ2-2	TRBV29-1	CSVDRDRGTGELFF	TGCAGCGTTGACCGGGACAGGGGCACCGGGGAGCTGTTTTTT